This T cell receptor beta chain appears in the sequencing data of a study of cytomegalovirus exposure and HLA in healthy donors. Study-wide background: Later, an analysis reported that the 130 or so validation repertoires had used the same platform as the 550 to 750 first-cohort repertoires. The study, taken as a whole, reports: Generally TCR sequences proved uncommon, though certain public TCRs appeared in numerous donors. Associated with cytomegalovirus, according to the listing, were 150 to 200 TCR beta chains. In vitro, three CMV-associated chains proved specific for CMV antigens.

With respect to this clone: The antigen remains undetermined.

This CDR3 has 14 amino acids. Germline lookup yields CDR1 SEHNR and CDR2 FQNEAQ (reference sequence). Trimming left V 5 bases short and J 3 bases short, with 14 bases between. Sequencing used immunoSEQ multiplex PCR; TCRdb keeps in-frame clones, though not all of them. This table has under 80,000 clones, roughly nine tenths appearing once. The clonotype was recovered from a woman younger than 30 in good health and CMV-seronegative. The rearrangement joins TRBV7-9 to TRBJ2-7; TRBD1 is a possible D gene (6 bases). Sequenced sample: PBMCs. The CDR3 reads CASSPSTGFYEQYF. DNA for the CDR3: TGTGCCAGCAGCCCATCCACAGGGTTCTACGAGCAGTACTTC.